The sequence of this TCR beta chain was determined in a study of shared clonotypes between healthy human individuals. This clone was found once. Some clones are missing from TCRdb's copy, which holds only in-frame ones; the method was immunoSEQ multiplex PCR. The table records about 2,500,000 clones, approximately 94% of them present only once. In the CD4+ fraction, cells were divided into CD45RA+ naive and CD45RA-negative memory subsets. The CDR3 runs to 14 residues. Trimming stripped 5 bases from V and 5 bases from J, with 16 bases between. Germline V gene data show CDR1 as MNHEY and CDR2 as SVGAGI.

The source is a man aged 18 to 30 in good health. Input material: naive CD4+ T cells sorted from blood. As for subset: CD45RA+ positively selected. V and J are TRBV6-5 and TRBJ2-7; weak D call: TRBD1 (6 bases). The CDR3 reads CASSPWDTVNEQYF. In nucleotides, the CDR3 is TGTGCCAGCAGTCCTTGGGACACGGTAAACGAGCAGTACTTC.